These 8 T cell receptor beta chains were sequenced from one sample in a study of T cell responses to AZD1222 COVID-19 vaccine. Method: immunoSEQ multiplex PCR; TCRdb's copy keeps in-frame clones and lacks some. Of around 140,000 clones detected, just under 95% appear once; the ten largest clones hold approximately 1.5%. The material sequenced was peripheral blood, taken on day 0 of AZD1222 vaccination. The receptors were gathered from an adult in good health.

The V call is TRBV7-8, the J call TRBJ2-1, with TRBD2 identical over 8 bases. Trimming took 5 bases from V and 0 from J; bases not matched to a gene: 6. Germline V gene data show CDR1 as SGHVS and CDR2 as FQNEAQ. CDR3 length: 16 residues. CDR3 amino acids: CASSQRLAPSYNEQFF. Written as DNA, the CDR3 is TGTGCCAGCAGCCAACGACTAGCGCCCTCCTACAATGAGCAGTTCTTC. Full variable domain (rest looked up from reference TRBV7-8 and TRBJ2-1): GAGVSQSPRYKVAKRGQDVALRCDPISGHVSLFWYQQALGQGPEFLTYFQNEAQLDKSGLPSDRFFAERPEGSVSTLKIQRTQQEDSAVYLCASSQRLAPSYNEQFFGPGTRLTVL.

The chain combines TRBV27 with TRBJ2-7; 9 nucleotides match TRBD1. J gave up 3 bases and V 5 bases, and 14 bases lay outside the gene matches. This CDR3 comprises 17 residues. Germline CDR1 is MNHEY and CDR2 is SMNVEV (reference sequence). CDR3 amino acids: CASSPRPLQGAFYEQYF. DNA of the CDR3: TGTGCCAGCAGTCCTCGCCCCTTACAGGGGGCGTTCTACGAGCAGTACTTC.

The chain joins TRBV28 to TRBJ2-7; 10 bases map to TRBD1. The length of the CDR3 is 16 residues. Germline V gene data show CDR1 as MDHEN and CDR2 as SYDVKM. V lost 6 bases, J lost 3 bases, and 11 bases stayed unmatched. For the CDR3, the DNA is TGTGCCAGCAGCTACCTGACCCGGGACAGGGGCTACGAGCAGTACTTC. Encoded protein: CASSYLTRDRGYEQYF.

V usage is TRBV28 and J usage is TRBJ1-2; no clear D. From germline, CDR1 is MDHEN and CDR2 SYDVKM. The CDR3 totals 12 residues. V lost 3 bases, J lost 8 bases, and 10 bases lay in between. The CDR3 region has the DNA TGTGCCAGCAGTTTGTGGCGACGGGGCTACACCTTC. Translated: CASSLWRRGYTF.

The table lists this clone with a count of one. The chain has TRBV27 and TRBJ2-1; D remains unclear. Per the germline V gene, CDR1 is MNHEY and CDR2 is SMNVEV (reference sequence). The CDR3 length is 13 residues. Trimming left V 0 bases short and J 6 bases short, with 6 bases between. The CDR3 DNA reads as TGTGCCAGCAGTTTATCGGAAAGCAATGAGCAGTTCTTC. Translated: CASSLSESNEQFF.

The V gene is TRBV19, the J gene TRBJ1-4; D might be TRBD1 (6 bases). The V and J ends lost 4 bases and 7 bases respectively, with 28 bases between them. The CDR3 covers 19 residues. Germline V gene sequence: CDR1 LNHDA, CDR2 SQIVND (reference sequence). The CDR3: CASSTQGVEDFRRGEKLFF. Here the CDR3 DNA reads TGTGCCAGTAGTACACAGGGCGTCGAGGATTTTAGGCGGGGTGAAAAACTGTTTTTT.

The chain has TRBV27 and TRBJ1-5, with D uncertain. Germline-derived CDR1 and CDR2 are MNHEY and SMNVEV (reference sequence). The CDR3 has 14 amino acids. V was shortened by 5 bases and J by 4 bases, with 12 bases between the two germline ends. CDR3 loop: CASSPRTVNQPQHF. Here the CDR3 DNA reads TGTGCCAGCAGTCCTCGGACCGTTAATCAGCCCCAGCATTTT.

The chain couples TRBV5-1 to TRBJ2-7, with TRBD1 matching 9 bases. Trimming cost V 0 bases and J 4 bases; bases outside gene matches: 8. The CDR3 is 16 amino acids. Germline V gene data show CDR1 as SGHRS and CDR2 as YFSETQ. The CDR3 here is CASSLGTGQGIYEQYF. CDR3 DNA sequence: TGCGCCAGCAGCTTGGGAACGGGACAGGGTATTTACGAGCAGTACTTC.